One and the same sample provided the 9 T cell receptor beta chains below, sequenced in a study of blood T cell repertoires in COVID-19. TCRdb's copy holds only in-frame clones and misses some; the assay was immunoSEQ multiplex PCR. The sample lists about 300,000 clones; 85% were seen once. The sequenced sample consisted of PBMCs or T cells enriched from blood (not recorded which). The receptors come from a woman in her 30s who had been exposed to COVID-19.

V and J are TRBV18 and TRBJ2-1; TRBD2 agrees at 9 bases. With 8 bases clipped from V and 7 bases from J, the junction kept 12 bases outside the gene matches. Looked up from germline, CDR1 is KGHSH and CDR2 is LQKENI. This CDR3 contains 15 residues. The CDR3 bases are TGTGCCAGCGCCATGACTAGCGGAATGTGGAATGAGCAGTTCTTC. Translation gives CASAMTSGMWNEQFF.

The chain recombines TRBV10-2 with TRBJ2-7; possible D gene TRBD1, 5 bases. CDR1 is WSHSY and CDR2 is SAAADI in the germline V gene. V was cut by 0 bases and J by 0 bases, with 15 bases left in between. CDR3 size: 17 residues. The CDR3 coding sequence is TGCGCCAGCAGTGAGTCGAGACAGCCGATCAACTCCTACGAGCAGTACTTC. It is translated as CASSESRQPINSYEQYF.

The chain carries TRBV2 and TRBJ2-3; 11 positions match TRBD2. Germline values: CDR1 SNHLY, CDR2 FYNNEI. The CDR3 totals 15 residues. The V and J ends lost 6 bases and 1 base, in that order; junction bases with no gene match: 3. The CDR3: CASSAGLAGTDTQYF. The CDR3 nucleotides are TGTGCCAGCAGCGCGGGACTAGCGGGCACAGATACGCAGTATTTT.

The rearrangement links TRBV12-3 or TRBV12-4 to TRBJ1-1; maybe TRBD1 (5 bases). This CDR3 comprises 12 residues. Trimming left V 4 bases short and J 11 bases short, with 14 bases between. CDR3 in amino acids: CASSSADSGAFF. In DNA, the CDR3 is TGTGCCAGCAGTTCCGCTGACAGTGGGGCTTTCTTT.

The CDR3 nucleotides are TGCGCCCGATTGTGGGCAAACACCGGGGAGCTGTTTTTT. Its translation is CARLWANTGELFF. The rearrangement links TRBV5-1 to TRBJ2-2; D uncertain. The CDR3 has 13 amino acids. CDR1 is SGHRS and CDR2 is YFSETQ in the germline V gene. V was pared by 10 bases and J by 2 bases, with 12 bases between.

The chain is built from TRBV6-2 or TRBV6-3 and TRBJ1-1; maybe TRBD1 (6 bases). This CDR3 contains 13 residues. The V end lost 4 bases, the J end lost 5 bases, and 11 bases lay between the germline ends. Germline-derived CDR1 and CDR2 are MNHEY and SVGEGT. In DNA, the CDR3 is TGTGCCAGCAGTTTGGGGGGGCGTACTGAAGCTTTCTTT. This translates into CASSLGGRTEAFF.

The chain links TRBV1 to TRBJ1-1; TRBD1 reflects the table's D call only, with no check against the DNA. TRBV1 is marked as a pseudogene. There are 17 residues in the CDR3. In nucleotides, the CDR3 is TGCACCAGCAGCCAAGATAGTCCAGGGGATCATGCCACTGAAGCTTTCTTT. Translated, it gives CTSSQDSPGDHATEAFF.

The chain couples TRBV7-2 to TRBJ1-1; D gene ambiguous. This CDR3 comprises 14 residues. The V end lost 3 bases, the J end lost 2 bases, and 10 bases lay between the germline ends. Germline assignment: CDR1 SGHTA and CDR2 FQGNSA. CDR3 sequence (DNA): TGTGCCAGCAGCTTCCAGGCGGGAAACACTGAAGCTTTCTTT. Translated: CASSFQAGNTEAFF.

The chain couples TRBV7-9 to TRBJ2-2; weak D call: TRBD1 (5 bases). The CDR3 is made up of 16 amino acids. V lost 1 base, J lost 3 bases, and 12 bases lay in between. Germline V CDR1 and CDR2: SEHNR, FQNEAQ (reference sequence). DNA of the CDR3: TGTGCCAGCAGCTTAGGGCGCGCGACAGACACCGGGGAGCTGTTTTTT. It specifies CASSLGRATDTGELFF.